A single TCR beta chain is shown here with its context. Its antigen is not known. The source of the sample is a study of OX40 agonist ivuxolimab in advanced cancers. The overall study: Over 30% of patients had received prior checkpoint inhibitor therapy. Study results and caveats: Expanded clones tended on average to be more numerous among CD8+ T cells than CD4+.

The CDR3 has 15 amino acids. The V gene's germline CDR1 is WSHSY and CDR2 SAAADI. J lost 5 bases, V lost 6 bases, and 7 bases had no gene match. Autoimmune disease history or systemic immunosuppression led to patient exclusion. TCRdb's table, derived via immunoSEQ multiplex PCR, lists solely in-frame clones and lacks some. The sample shows roughly 72,000 clones, roughly 89% of them seen only once. The chain links TRBV10-2 to TRBJ2-1, with 10 bases aligning to TRBD1. The sequence was collected from an adult with an advanced solid tumor such as melanoma, head and neck, liver or kidney cancer. Sequencing was performed on CD4+ or CD8+ T cells sorted from blood, taken in a trial of the OX40 agonist ivuxolimab. DNA of the CDR3: TGCGCCAGCAGGGGGACAGGGGCCCCTCACAATGAGCAGTTCTTC. Its protein product is CASRGTGAPHNEQFF.